The 26 T cell receptor beta chains in this list originate from one sample, sequenced in a study of shared clonotypes between healthy human individuals. Sequencing used immunoSEQ multiplex PCR; TCRdb keeps in-frame clones, though not all of them. The profile shows 75,000 to 100,000 clones, over 40% of them singletons. Sequenced input: PBMCs. All receptors come from a woman between 35 and 50 years old in good health. Some clones in this sample may be carry-over from other donors' samples.

A note on this clone: A read error may explain this, as a much larger clone is one base away. The gene calls are TRBV5-1 and TRBJ2-2, with D possibly being TRBD2 (5 bases). This CDR3 spans 13 amino acids. The germline CDR1 and CDR2 sequences are SGHRS and YFSETQ. Trimming cost V 5 bases and J 1 base, with 6 bases left between them. CDR3 residues: CASRDLNTGELFF. The CDR3 DNA reads TGCGCCAGCAGGGACTTGAACACCGGGGAGCTGTTTTTT.

As to this clone: The junction and the germline gene differ at one end; a read error may be behind it. The CDR3 DNA sequence: TGTGCCAGTAGCTTCAGGACAGGGAGCGTTGAAAAACTGTTTTTT. Translated: CASSFRTGSVEKLFF. The chain links TRBV5-6 to TRBJ1-4, with 8 bases fitting TRBD1. The CDR3 runs to 15 residues. In germline, CDR1 is SGHDT, CDR2 YYEEEE.

To note about this clone: A read error is the likely source, as a far larger clone sits one nucleotide away. The chain recombines TRBV30 with TRBJ1-1; tentatively, D is TRBD1 (5 bases). Germline CDR1 is GTSNPN and CDR2 is SVGIG (reference sequence). This CDR3 is built from 14 residues. The CDR3 spells CAWSVGVSVTEASF. CDR3 coding DNA: TGTGCCTGGAGTGTGGGGGTGTCGGTCACTGAAGCTTCCTTT.

V and J are TRBV6-4 and TRBJ2-2; no clear D gene. This CDR3 spans 15 amino acids. The V gene's germline CDR1 is MRHNA and CDR2 SNTAGT. V was shortened by 5 bases and J by 1 base, with 11 bases between the two germline ends. The CDR3 region is CASSTTQENTGELFF. CDR3 coding DNA: TGTGCCAGCAGTACCACCCAGGAGAACACCGGGGAGCTGTTTTTT.

This clone was found a few times. The V gene is TRBV7-9, the J gene TRBJ2-3, with 8 bases matching TRBD2. Germline trimming cut 6 bases from V and 4 bases from J; bases unmatched to any gene: 12. The CDR3 contains 16 residues. Germline V CDR1 and CDR2: SEHNR, FQNEAQ (reference sequence). Here the CDR3 DNA reads TGTGCCAGCAGATACCCTAGAGCGGGAGTCCCAGATACGCAGTATTTT. Protein: CASRYPRAGVPDTQYF.

This clone was counted between two and nine times. This rearrangement joins TRBV7-3 to TRBJ2-1; perhaps D is TRBD1 or TRBD2 (5 bases each). Germline CDR1 and CDR2: SGHTA and FQGTGA. Trimming removed 3 bases from V and 2 bases from J, with 14 bases in between. CDR3 size: 16 residues. CDR3 sequence: CASSLGRDRTYNEQFF. CDR3 nucleotides: TGTGCCAGCAGCTTGGGACGCGACAGAACCTACAATGAGCAGTTCTTC. The variable domain in full, completed from reference TRBV7-3 and TRBJ2-1, reads GAGVSQTPSNKVTEKGKYVELRCDPISGHTALYWYRQSLGQGPEFLIYFQGTGAADDSGLPNDRFFAVRPEGSVSTLKIQRTERGDSAVYLCASSLGRDRTYNEQFFGPGTRLTVL.

This clone was seen many times. The rearrangement joins TRBV27 to TRBJ2-7; perhaps D is TRBD1 or TRBD2 (5 bases each). The V and J ends lost 3 bases and 2 bases respectively, with 11 bases between them. The germline CDR1 and CDR2 sequences are MNHEY and SMNVEV (reference sequence). The CDR3 has 14 residues. Here the CDR3 reads CASSFSQGPYEQYF. CDR3 DNA: TGTGCCAGCAGTTTTAGTCAGGGACCCTACGAGCAGTACTTC.

V usage is TRBV4-2 and J usage is TRBJ1-5; a possible D gene is TRBD1 (5 bases). The CDR3 extends over 14 amino acids. The germline CDR1 and CDR2 sequences are LGHNA and YNFKEQ. V lost 6 bases, J lost 4 bases, and 13 bases lay in between. As DNA, the CDR3 is TGTGCCAGCAGTTACGGGACGGAGAATCAGCCCCAGCATTTT. This gives the protein CASSYGTENQPQHF.

This clone was picked up many times. The V and J genes are TRBV9 and TRBJ1-2, with a weak D call TRBD1 (5 bases). Germline V gene data show CDR1 as SGDLS and CDR2 as YYNGEE. With 4 bases removed from V and 7 bases from J, the gap between germline ends came to 17 bases. The CDR3 extends over 14 amino acids. CDR3 in amino acids: CASSISPGSSGYTF. The CDR3 coding sequence is TGTGCCAGCAGCATAAGTCCAGGGTCGAGTGGCTACACCTTC.

With regard to this clone: It is likely a read error: a sequence one base away is far more abundant. The J gene is TRBJ1-2, the V gene TRBV18; D is possibly TRBD1 (5 bases). V gave up 3 bases and J gave up 4 bases, with 12 bases separating them. CDR3 length: 14 amino acids. Germline CDR1 reads KGHSH; CDR2 reads LQKENI. The CDR3 reads CASSPEGMVYGYTF. CDR3 sequence (DNA): TGTGCCAGCTCACCGGAGGGGATGGTCTATGGCTACACCTTC.

This clone came up a few times. The chain carries TRBV28 and TRBJ2-7, with 9 bases matching TRBD1. V was clipped by 6 bases and J by 2 bases; unmatched bases: 5. The CDR3 has 14 residues. Germline-derived CDR1 and CDR2 are MDHEN and SYDVKM. CDR3 loop: CASSSGTGPYEQYF. DNA of the CDR3: TGTGCCAGCAGCTCCGGGACAGGGCCCTACGAGCAGTACTTC.

This clone was detected a few times. The chain couples TRBV6-5 to TRBJ2-5, with D unclear. The DNA end is more similar to TRBJ2-7, so the J call may be wrong. CDR1 MNHEY and CDR2 SVGAGI come from the germline V gene. The CDR3 is made up of 13 amino acids. The CDR3 region is CASSYSGNYEQYF. Written as DNA, the CDR3 is TGTGCCAGCAGTTACTCGGGCAACTACGAGCAGTACTTC.

This clone is medium-sized (0.01 to 0.1%) by share. The same CDR3 can be traced to other DNA sequences in this sample. J is TRBJ1-3 and V is TRBV9; 7 positions agree with TRBD1. The CDR3 length is 14 residues. Germline trimming cut 3 bases from V and 0 bases from J; bases unmatched to any gene: 0. Germline lookup yields CDR1 SGDLS and CDR2 YYNGEE. The CDR3 region has the DNA TGTGCCAGCAGCGGGACAGGCTCTGGAAACACCATATATTTT. Residues: CASSGTGSGNTIYF.

As for this clone: This is likely an artifact of a read error, given a far larger clone one base away. The chain has TRBV30 and TRBJ2-7, with 11 bases matching TRBD1. Germline loops: CDR1 GTSNPN, CDR2 SVGIG (reference sequence). CDR3 length: 14 residues. J was trimmed by 7 bases and V by 1 base; bases with no gene match: 6. The CDR3 DNA reads TGTGCCTGGAGTGGAGGACAGGGGGCTGGTGAGCAGTACTTC. Translating it yields CAWSGGQGAGEQYF.

In its sample, this clone was seen many times. The junction shows a germline mismatch at one end, possibly a read error. The chain recombines TRBV6-1 with TRBJ1-3; D gene ambiguous. The CDR3 is 12 residues long. Germline-derived CDR1 and CDR2 are MNHNS and SASEGT. DNA for the CDR3: TGTGCCAGCATTCCCTCTGGAAACACCATGTATTTT. Protein sequence: CASIPSGNTMYF.

This chain joins TRBV28 and TRBJ2-5, with 8 bases lining up with TRBD1. The last part of the DNA fits TRBJ2-7 better; the J call may be wrong. Germline assignment: CDR1 MDHEN and CDR2 SYDVKM. CDR3 size: 17 residues. The CDR3 spells CASSSPVGTGRGYEQYF. In DNA, the CDR3 is TGTGCCAGCAGTTCCCCGGTGGGGACAGGTAGGGGGTACGAGCAGTACTTC.

This clone came up a few times. This chain links TRBV6-6 with TRBJ1-4; the D gene is possibly TRBD1 (5 bases). This CDR3 region has 11 residues. Germline lookup yields CDR1 MNHNY and CDR2 SVGAGI (reference sequence). V was cut by 5 bases and J by 8 bases, with 6 bases left in between. CDR3 in amino acids: CASSRQEKLFF. The CDR3 DNA reads TGTGCCAGCAGTAGACAGGAAAAACTGTTTTTT.

The genes are TRBV28 and TRBJ1-5; D is possibly TRBD1 (5 bases). This CDR3 contains 13 residues. V gave up 7 bases and J gave up 7 bases, with 14 bases separating them. CDR1 MDHEN and CDR2 SYDVKM come from the germline V gene. As DNA, the CDR3 is TGTGCCAGCAAACTGACAGAACACCAGCCCCAGCATTTT. Encoded protein: CASKLTEHQPQHF.

To note about this clone: It may be a read error: a sequence one base away is much more abundant. The gene calls are TRBV29-1 and TRBJ1-5; D might be TRBD1 (6 bases). The end of the DNA is better explained by TRBJ2-3, so the J call may be wrong. The CDR3 has 13 amino acids. Germline values: CDR1 SQVTM, CDR2 ANQGSEA. In DNA, the CDR3 is TGCAGCGTTGCCCAGGGGCCAAATCAGCCCCAGTATTTT. Protein product: CSVAQGPNQPQYF.

The chain combines TRBV2 with TRBJ1-2; possibly TRBD1 for D (5 bases). V was trimmed by 9 bases and J by 7 bases, leaving 12 bases between them. The CDR3 totals 11 residues. Germline V lookup: CDR1 SNHLY, CDR2 FYNNEI. The DNA of the CDR3 is TGTGCCAGTGGGGGGGACCTTGGCTACACCTTC. Translated: CASGGDLGYTF.

J is TRBJ1-2 and V is TRBV27, with D possibly matching TRBD1 (5 bases). CDR1 and CDR2 (germline): MNHEY, SMNVEV (reference sequence). The CDR3 consists of 14 residues. Between the trimmed V and J ends, which lost 7 bases and 0 bases, there was a span of 12 bases. CDR3 nucleotides: TGTGCCAGCAAAGGGCAGGGTTCTAACTATGGCTACACCTTC. Its protein is CASKGQGSNYGYTF.

This clone was counted ten times or more. The chain recombines TRBV15 with TRBJ1-5; 7 bases fit TRBD1. The ends lost 1 base at V and 3 bases at J; junction bases unmatched: 3. Germline lookup yields CDR1 LNHNV and CDR2 YYDKDF (reference sequence). CDR3 length: 15 residues. The CDR3 here is CATSRAQGDNQPQHF. The CDR3 nucleotides are TGTGCCACCAGCAGAGCCCAGGGGGACAATCAGCCCCAGCATTTT.

This clone showed up just a few times. The chain recombines TRBV11-2 with TRBJ2-7; D remains ambiguous. Germline loops: CDR1 SGHAT, CDR2 FQNNGV. CDR3 size: 14 residues. Trimming pared 1 base from V and 4 bases from J, leaving 11 bases between. The CDR3 sequence is CASSLGALRYEQYF. As DNA, the CDR3 is TGTGCCAGCAGCTTAGGGGCCCTTCGGTACGAGCAGTACTTC.

The chain carries TRBV6-6 and TRBJ2-4; D uncertain. CDR3 length equals 14 residues. Trimming removed 6 bases at V and 2 bases at J, with 11 bases between. Germline V gene sequence: CDR1 MNHNY, CDR2 SVGAGI (reference sequence). In DNA, the CDR3 is TGTGCCAGCAGCCCACAGTTCCCCAAAAACATTCAGTACTTC. This sequence encodes CASSPQFPKNIQYF.

The sample holds one count of this clone. V and J are TRBV7-9 and TRBJ2-1; D is uncertain. Germline V lookup: CDR1 SEHNR, CDR2 FQNEAQ (reference sequence). This CDR3 is 14 amino acids long. Trimming shortened V by 1 base and J by 6 bases, and 10 bases separated the two germline ends. The CDR3 sequence is CASSLVVNSNEQFF. The DNA of the CDR3 is TGTGCCAGCAGCTTAGTGGTCAACAGCAATGAGCAGTTCTTC.

As for this clone: One junction end does not reproduce the germline sequence, and a read error may be involved. The chain is built from TRBV7-9 and TRBJ2-7; TRBD2 agrees at 11 bases. The CDR3 spans 12 residues. The V gene's germline CDR1 is SEHNR and CDR2 FQNEAQ (reference sequence). The CDR3 coding sequence is TGTGCCAGCAGCTTAGTTGGACTAGCGGGTGACTTC. This gives the protein CASSLVGLAGDF.